Listed below are T cell receptor beta chains from one sample, sequenced in a study of PD-1 blockade in classical Hodgkin lymphoma. Produced via immunoSEQ multiplex PCR; TCRdb's table is partial and in-frame only. The table lists fewer than 100,000 clones, just under 95% of them singletons. The specimen comprised peripheral blood mononuclear cells (PBMCs), sampled at baseline. Receptor source: a human donor with classical Hodgkin lymphoma. The CDR3 runs from the conserved cysteine through the conserved F or W. The order of the fields is D gene, clone size, V gene, J gene, CDR3 protein, CDR3 DNA. The D gene is left open where the match is weak. Part of the rows lack a size; the others show once, few, many or a class for expanded clones.

D: TRBD2
size: -
V: TRBV5-1
J: TRBJ2-5
CDR3: CASSLGLAGRQETQYF
DNA: TGCGCCAGCAGCCTAGGACTAGCGGGAAGACAAGAGACCCAGTACTTC

D: -
size: -
V: TRBV7-9
J: TRBJ1-3
CDR3: CASTIGQVPSISGNTIYF
DNA: TGTGCCAGCACCATCGGGCAGGTTCCATCCATCTCTGGAAACACCATATATTTT

D: -
size: -
V: TRBV6-1
J: TRBJ2-2
CDR3: CASSEFLSGGANTGELFF
DNA: TGTGCCAGCAGTGAGTTTCTGTCAGGGGGGGCGAACACCGGGGAGCTGTTTTTT

D: -
size: -
V: TRBV6-4
J: TRBJ2-7
CDR3: CASRRTHPSYEQYF
DNA: TGTGCCAGTCGAAGGACCCACCCTTCCTACGAGCAGTACTTC

D: TRBD1
size: once
V: TRBV5-1
J: TRBJ2-7
CDR3: CASSTTGGLEGEQYF
DNA: TGCGCCAGCAGCACAACAGGGGGCCTTGAAGGCGAGCAGTACTTC

D: TRBD1
size: -
V: TRBV28
J: TRBJ1-5
CDR3: CASTLGGQGYQPQHF
DNA: TGTGCCAGCACCCTGGGGGGACAGGGGTATCAGCCCCAGCATTTT

D: -
size: -
V: TRBV11-3
J: TRBJ2-5
CDR3: CASSLGGAIETQYF
DNA: TGTGCCAGCAGCTTAGGGGGGGCGATAGAGACCCAGTACTTC

D: TRBD1
size: -
V: TRBV6-5
J: TRBJ1-1
CDR3: CASSYRSGRGDTEAFF
DNA: TGTGCCAGCAGTTACAGGTCAGGCAGGGGGGACACTGAAGCTTTCTTT

D: -
size: -
V: TRBV6-1
J: TRBJ2-7
CDR3: CASLRTALYEQYF
DNA: TGTGCCAGCTTACGGACAGCTCTGTACGAGCAGTACTTC

D: TRBD2
size: -
V: TRBV27
J: TRBJ2-7
CDR3: CASSRGTSGYEQYF
DNA: TGTGCCAGCAGCCGGGGGACTAGCGGCTACGAGCAGTACTTC

D: -
size: -
V: TRBV7-9
J: TRBJ2-7
CDR3: CASSLGSYEQYF
DNA: TGTGCCAGCAGCTTAGGATCCTACGAGCAGTACTTC

D: TRBD2
size: few
V: TRBV5-8
J: TRBJ2-1
CDR3: CASSLWTSSYNEQFF
DNA: TGTGCCAGCAGCTTGTGGACTAGCTCCTACAATGAGCAGTTCTTC

D: TRBD2
size: -
V: TRBV5-1
J: TRBJ2-7
CDR3: CASSSGLAGHEQYF
DNA: TGCGCCAGCAGCTCGGGACTAGCGGGACACGAGCAGTACTTC

D: -
size: -
V: TRBV19
J: TRBJ1-1
CDR3: CASSIIGAEAFF
DNA: TGTGCCAGTAGTATCATAGGCGCTGAAGCTTTCTTT

D: -
size: -
V: TRBV27
J: TRBJ2-7
CDR3: CASSRLGSSYEQYF
DNA: TGTGCCAGCAGTCGGCTAGGGTCATCCTACGAGCAGTACTTC

D: -
size: -
V: TRBV5-6
J: TRBJ1-2
CDR3: CASSYTGRGAYGYTF
DNA: TGTGCCAGCAGCTATACAGGGAGAGGCGCTTATGGCTACACCTTC

D: TRBD1
size: once
V: TRBV27
J: TRBJ2-7
CDR3: CASSFYPDRSYEQYF
DNA: TGTGCCAGCAGTTTTTATCCGGACAGGAGTTACGAGCAGTACTTC

D: TRBD1
size: once
V: TRBV4-1
J: TRBJ1-2
CDR3: CASSHGAGTGYGYTF
DNA: TGCGCCAGCAGCCACGGAGCCGGGACAGGCTATGGCTACACCTTC